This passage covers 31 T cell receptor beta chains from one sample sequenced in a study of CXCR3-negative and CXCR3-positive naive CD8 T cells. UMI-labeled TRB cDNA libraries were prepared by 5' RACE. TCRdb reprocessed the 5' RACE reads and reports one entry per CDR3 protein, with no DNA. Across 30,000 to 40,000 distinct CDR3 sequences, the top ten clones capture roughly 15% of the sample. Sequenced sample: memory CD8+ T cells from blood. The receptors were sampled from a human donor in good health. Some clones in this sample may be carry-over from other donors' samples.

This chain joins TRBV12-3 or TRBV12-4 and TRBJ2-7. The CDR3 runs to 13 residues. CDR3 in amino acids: CASSLGFGYEQYF.

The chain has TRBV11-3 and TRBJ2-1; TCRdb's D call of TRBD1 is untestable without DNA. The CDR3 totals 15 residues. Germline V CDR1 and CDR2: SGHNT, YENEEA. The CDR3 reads CASSLEGGLNNEQFF.

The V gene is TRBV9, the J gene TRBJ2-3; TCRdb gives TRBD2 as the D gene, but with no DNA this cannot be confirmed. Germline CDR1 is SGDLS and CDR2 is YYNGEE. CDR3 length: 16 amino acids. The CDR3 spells CASSVASGGALDTQYF.

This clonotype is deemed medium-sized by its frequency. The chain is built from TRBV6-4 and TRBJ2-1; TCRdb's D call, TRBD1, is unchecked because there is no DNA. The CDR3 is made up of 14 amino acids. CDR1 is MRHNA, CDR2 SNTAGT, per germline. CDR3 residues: CASSDSGTANEQFF.

The CDR3 loop reads CSVVGTVTYEQYF. The chain recombines TRBV29-1 with TRBJ2-7; TCRdb's D call, TRBD1, is unchecked because there is no DNA. The CDR3 extends over 13 amino acids. The germline gives CDR1 SQVTM, CDR2 ANQGSEA.

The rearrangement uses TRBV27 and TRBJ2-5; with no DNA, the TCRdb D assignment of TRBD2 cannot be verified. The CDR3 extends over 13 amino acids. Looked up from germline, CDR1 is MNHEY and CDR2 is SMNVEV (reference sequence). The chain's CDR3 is CASRLAEQETQYF.

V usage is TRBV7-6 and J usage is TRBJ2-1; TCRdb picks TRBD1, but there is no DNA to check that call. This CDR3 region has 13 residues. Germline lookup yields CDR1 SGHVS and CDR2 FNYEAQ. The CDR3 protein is CASSSQGSPEQFF.

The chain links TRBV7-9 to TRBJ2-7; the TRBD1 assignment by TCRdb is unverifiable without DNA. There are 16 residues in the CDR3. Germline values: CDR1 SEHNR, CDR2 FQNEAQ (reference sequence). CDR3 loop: CASSPRQGGYNYEQYF. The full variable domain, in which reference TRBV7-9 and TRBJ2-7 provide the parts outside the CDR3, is DTGVSQNPRHKITKRGQNVTFRCDPISEHNRLYWYRQTLGQGPEFLTYFQNEAQLEKSRLLSDRFSAERPKGSFSTLEIQRTEQGDSAMYLCASSPRQGGYNYEQYFGPGTRLTVT.

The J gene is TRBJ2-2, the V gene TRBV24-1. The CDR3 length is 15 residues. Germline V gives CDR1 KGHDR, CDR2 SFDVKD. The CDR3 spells CATSEGNLETGELFF.

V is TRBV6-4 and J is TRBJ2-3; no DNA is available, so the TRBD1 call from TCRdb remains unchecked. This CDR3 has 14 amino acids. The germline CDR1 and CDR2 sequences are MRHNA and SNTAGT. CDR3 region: CASSEGQGSDTQYF.

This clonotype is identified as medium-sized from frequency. CDR3 protein: CASSDSSGGATDTQYF. This chain links TRBV6-4 with TRBJ2-3; TCRdb gives TRBD2 as the D gene, but with no DNA this cannot be confirmed. Germline V gene sequence: CDR1 MRHNA, CDR2 SNTAGT. This CDR3 region has 16 residues.

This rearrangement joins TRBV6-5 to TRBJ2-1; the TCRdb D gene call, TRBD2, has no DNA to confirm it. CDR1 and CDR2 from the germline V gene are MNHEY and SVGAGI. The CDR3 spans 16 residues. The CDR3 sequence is CASSWASGGPFNEQFF.

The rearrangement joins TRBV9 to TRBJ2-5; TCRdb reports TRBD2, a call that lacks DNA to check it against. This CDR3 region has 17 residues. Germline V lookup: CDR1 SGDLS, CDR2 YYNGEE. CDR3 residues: CASSEPIAGEWQETQYF.

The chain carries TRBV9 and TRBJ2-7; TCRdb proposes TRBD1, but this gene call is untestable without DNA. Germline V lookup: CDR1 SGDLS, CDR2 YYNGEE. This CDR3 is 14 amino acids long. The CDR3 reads CASSVQTGPYEQYF.

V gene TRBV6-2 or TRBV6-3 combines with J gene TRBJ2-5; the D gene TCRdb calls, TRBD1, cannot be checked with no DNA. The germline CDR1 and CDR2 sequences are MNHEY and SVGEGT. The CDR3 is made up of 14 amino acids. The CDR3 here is CASSPPGNWETQYF.

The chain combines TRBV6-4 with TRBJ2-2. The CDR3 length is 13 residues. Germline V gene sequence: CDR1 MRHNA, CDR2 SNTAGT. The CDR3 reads CASSETNTGELFF.

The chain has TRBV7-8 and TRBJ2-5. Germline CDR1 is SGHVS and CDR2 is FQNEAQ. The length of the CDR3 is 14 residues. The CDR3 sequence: CASSLIGFQETQYF.

The CDR3 spells CASSEHFRGGTEAFF. This chain links TRBV6-1 with TRBJ1-1; TCRdb's D call, TRBD1, is unchecked because there is no DNA. The CDR3 sequence is 15 residues long. Per germline, CDR1 MNHNS and CDR2 SASEGT.

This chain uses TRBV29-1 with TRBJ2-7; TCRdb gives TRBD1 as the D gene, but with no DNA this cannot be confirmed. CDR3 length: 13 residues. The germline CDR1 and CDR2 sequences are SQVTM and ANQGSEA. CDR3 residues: CSVGQGVSYEQYF.

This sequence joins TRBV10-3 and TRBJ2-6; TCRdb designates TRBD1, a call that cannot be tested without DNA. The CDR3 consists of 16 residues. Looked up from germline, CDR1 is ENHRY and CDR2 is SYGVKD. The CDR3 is CAISESIGTGPNVLTF.

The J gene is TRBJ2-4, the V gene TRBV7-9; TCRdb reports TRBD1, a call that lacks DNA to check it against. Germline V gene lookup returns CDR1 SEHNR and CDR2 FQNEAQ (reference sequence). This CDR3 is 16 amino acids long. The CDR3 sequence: CASSTYRGGGADIQYF.

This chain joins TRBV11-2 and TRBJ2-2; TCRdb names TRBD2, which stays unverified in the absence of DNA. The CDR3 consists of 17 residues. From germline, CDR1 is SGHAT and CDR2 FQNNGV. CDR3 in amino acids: CASSVVAGTRFTGELFF. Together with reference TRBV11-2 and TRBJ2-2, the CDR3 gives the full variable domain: EAGVAQSPRYKIIEKRQSVAFWCNPISGHATLYWYQQILGQGPKLLIQFQNNGVVDDSQLPKDRFSAERLKGVDSTLKIQPAKLEDSAVYLCASSVVAGTRFTGELFFGEGSRLTVL.

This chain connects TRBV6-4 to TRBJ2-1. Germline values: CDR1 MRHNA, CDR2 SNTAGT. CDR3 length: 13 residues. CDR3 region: CASSDSANNEQFF.

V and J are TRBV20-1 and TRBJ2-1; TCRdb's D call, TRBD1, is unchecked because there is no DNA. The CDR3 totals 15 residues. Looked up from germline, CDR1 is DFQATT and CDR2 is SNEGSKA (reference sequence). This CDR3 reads CSARDLGGGHNEQFF.

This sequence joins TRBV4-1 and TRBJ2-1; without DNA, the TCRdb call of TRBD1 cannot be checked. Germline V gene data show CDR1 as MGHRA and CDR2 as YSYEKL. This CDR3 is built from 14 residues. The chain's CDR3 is CASSQGGHSSEQFF.

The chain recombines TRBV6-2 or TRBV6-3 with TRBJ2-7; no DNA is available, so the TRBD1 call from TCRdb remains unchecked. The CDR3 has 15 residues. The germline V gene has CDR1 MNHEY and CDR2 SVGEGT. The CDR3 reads CASSTPMITVHEQYF.

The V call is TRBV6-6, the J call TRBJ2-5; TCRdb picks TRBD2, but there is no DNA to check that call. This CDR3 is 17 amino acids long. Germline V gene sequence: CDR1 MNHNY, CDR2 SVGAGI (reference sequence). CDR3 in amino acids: CASRPDQPGLPKETQYF.

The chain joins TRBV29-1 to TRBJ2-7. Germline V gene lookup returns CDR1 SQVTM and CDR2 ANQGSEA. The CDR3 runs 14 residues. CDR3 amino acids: CSAQLPDGTYEQYF.

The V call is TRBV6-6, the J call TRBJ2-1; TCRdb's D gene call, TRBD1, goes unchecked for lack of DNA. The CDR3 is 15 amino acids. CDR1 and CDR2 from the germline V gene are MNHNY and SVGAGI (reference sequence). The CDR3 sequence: CASGTAAVSYNEQFF.

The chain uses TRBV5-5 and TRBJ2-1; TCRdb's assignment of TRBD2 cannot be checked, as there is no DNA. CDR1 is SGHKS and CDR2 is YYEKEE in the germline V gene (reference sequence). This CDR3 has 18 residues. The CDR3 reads CASSFEASGGRRYNEQFF.

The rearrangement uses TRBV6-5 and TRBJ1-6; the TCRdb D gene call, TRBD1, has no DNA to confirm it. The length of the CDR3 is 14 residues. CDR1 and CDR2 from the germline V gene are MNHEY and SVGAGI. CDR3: CASSQDRDNSPLHF.